These 13 T cell receptor beta chains were all obtained from the same sample, sequenced in a study of cytomegalovirus exposure and HLA in healthy donors. A multiplex PCR was run with 60 Vbeta primers and 13 Jbeta primers. Profiled with immunoSEQ multiplex PCR; TCRdb holds only in-frame clones, not every one. This sample has 180,000 or so clones, with approximately 80% found just once. The specimen sequenced was PBMCs. These receptors originate from a woman between 18 and 30 years old in good health and CMV-seropositive.

This chain joins TRBV7-2 and TRBJ2-1, with 9 positions matching TRBD1. CDR1 is SGHTA, CDR2 FQGNSA, per germline. This CDR3 spans 17 amino acids. V trimming: 5 bases; J trimming: 7 bases; junction bases outside the gene matches: 15. Here the CDR3 reads CASSRRPGQGNPNEQFF. The CDR3 bases are TGTGCCAGCAGCCGCCGACCGGGACAGGGTAACCCAAATGAGCAGTTCTTC.

The V gene is TRBV6-5, the J gene TRBJ2-1; 8 bases map to TRBD1. Trimming removed 10 bases from V and 8 bases from J; junction bases left unmatched: 10. The CDR3 sequence is 13 residues long. The germline CDR1 and CDR2 sequences are MNHEY and SVGAGI. The CDR3 region has the DNA TGTGCCACTCGACAGGGGAATTTCCATGAGCAGTTCTTC. Protein: CATRQGNFHEQFF.

The chain is built from TRBV4-1 and TRBJ2-4, with D perhaps matching TRBD1 (7 bases). The CDR3 covers 17 residues. In germline, CDR1 is MGHRA, CDR2 YSYEKL. The V gene lost 4 bases and the J gene lost 3 bases, with 19 bases spanning the gap. The CDR3 loop reads CASSPPGIRGDKNIQYF. DNA of the CDR3: TGCGCCAGCAGCCCCCCAGGAATCAGGGGGGACAAAAACATTCAGTACTTC.

Here the CDR3 DNA reads TGTGCCAGCATCGGAGACAGGGTTATTGGCTACGAGCAGTACTTC. Protein product: CASIGDRVIGYEQYF. The chain joins TRBV27 to TRBJ2-5, with TRBD1 identical over 7 bases. The J call is uncertain, as TRBJ2-7 better fits the DNA end. CDR3 size: 15 residues. Per germline, CDR1 MNHEY and CDR2 SMNVEV (reference sequence).

The V and J genes are TRBV4-1 and TRBJ2-5, with 10 bases that match TRBD2. The V segment lost 0 bases and the J segment 3 bases; nucleotides outside the gene matches: 7. CDR1 is MGHRA, CDR2 YSYEKL, per germline. The CDR3 is 17 residues long. CDR3 in DNA: TGCGCCAGCAGCCAAGAAAAGCTAGCGGGGGAAAAAGAGACCCAGTACTTC. It codes for CASSQEKLAGEKETQYF.

This chain joins TRBV15 and TRBJ2-3; 11 nucleotides line up with TRBD2. Per germline, CDR1 LNHNV and CDR2 YYDKDF (reference sequence). The trim removed 3 bases at V and 4 bases at J, leaving 6 bases unmatched. CDR3 length: 16 residues. DNA of the CDR3: TGTGCCACCAGCAGGGCAACTAGCGGGGGATCAGATACGCAGTATTTT. It codes for CATSRATSGGSDTQYF.

This chain joins TRBV6-6 and TRBJ2-2; TRBD1 matches 9 bases. The germline V gene has CDR1 MNHNY and CDR2 SVGAGI (reference sequence). V shed 11 bases and J 6 bases; nucleotides not matched to a gene: 13. The length of the CDR3 is 15 residues. The CDR3, as DNA: TGTGCCGGGACGCCGGGACAGGGCGGTCCCGGGGAGCTGTTTTTT. It codes for CAGTPGQGGPGELFF.

The rearrangement links TRBV27 to TRBJ1-5, with 9 positions matching TRBD1. Germline V gene data show CDR1 as MNHEY and CDR2 as SMNVEV (reference sequence). This CDR3 has 14 amino acids. Unmatched junction bases numbered 7, after V lost 4 bases and J lost 9 bases. The CDR3 bases are TGTGCCAGCAGTTCGGGACAGGGATTTGGGCCCCAGCATTTT. Its translation: CASSSGQGFGPQHF.

The gene calls are TRBV19 and TRBJ1-2; D perhaps matches TRBD1 (5 bases). Germline V gene data show CDR1 as LNHDA and CDR2 as SQIVND (reference sequence). V lost 3 bases, J lost 4 bases, and 15 bases lay in between. The CDR3 totals 15 residues. The CDR3 protein is CASSIPSGQGYGYTF. CDR3 in DNA: TGTGCCAGTAGTATTCCCTCAGGGCAAGGCTATGGCTACACCTTC.

The V and J genes are TRBV2 and TRBJ1-5; 9 nucleotides agree with TRBD1. The CDR3 sequence is 15 residues long. The ends lost 3 bases at V and 5 bases at J; junction bases unmatched: 5. Germline V gene lookup returns CDR1 SNHLY and CDR2 FYNNEI. The CDR3 DNA reads as TGTGCCAGCAGTGAGGACAGGGGATTCGATCAGCCCCAGCATTTT. Residues: CASSEDRGFDQPQHF.

The CDR3 region is CASSELSRNNSPLHF. Here the CDR3 DNA reads TGTGCCAGCAGTGAATTGTCTAGAAATAATTCACCCCTCCACTTT. The gene calls are TRBV6-1 and TRBJ1-6; D is unresolved. Per germline, CDR1 MNHNS and CDR2 SASEGT. V lost 2 bases to trimming and J lost 5 bases, with 10 bases between them. This CDR3 has 15 amino acids.

The chain uses TRBV4-1 and TRBJ2-5; D perhaps matches TRBD1 (5 bases). CDR1 and CDR2 (germline): MGHRA, YSYEKL. Trimming shortened V by 4 bases and J by 1 base, and 7 bases separated the two germline ends. This CDR3 is 13 amino acids long. CDR3 in amino acids: CASSLGLQETQYF. The CDR3 region has the DNA TGCGCCAGCAGCCTGGGGCTCCAAGAGACCCAGTACTTC.

The V call is TRBV15, the J call TRBJ1-4; 7 positions match TRBD1. V lost 2 bases to trimming and J lost 5 bases; unmatched junction nucleotides: 8. The CDR3 runs 16 residues. Germline V gene sequence: CDR1 LNHNV, CDR2 YYDKDF (reference sequence). CDR3 amino acids: CATSRNPGQQNEKLFF. For the CDR3, the DNA is TGTGCCACCAGCAGAAACCCGGGACAGCAAAATGAAAAACTGTTTTTT. Combining the CDR3 with reference TRBV15 and TRBJ1-4 gives the whole variable domain DAMVIQNPRYQVTQFGKPVTLSCSQTLNHNVMYWYQQKSSQAPKLLFHYYDKDFNNEADTPDNFQSRRPNTSFCFLDIRSPGLGDTAMYLCATSRNPGQQNEKLFFGSGTQLSVL.